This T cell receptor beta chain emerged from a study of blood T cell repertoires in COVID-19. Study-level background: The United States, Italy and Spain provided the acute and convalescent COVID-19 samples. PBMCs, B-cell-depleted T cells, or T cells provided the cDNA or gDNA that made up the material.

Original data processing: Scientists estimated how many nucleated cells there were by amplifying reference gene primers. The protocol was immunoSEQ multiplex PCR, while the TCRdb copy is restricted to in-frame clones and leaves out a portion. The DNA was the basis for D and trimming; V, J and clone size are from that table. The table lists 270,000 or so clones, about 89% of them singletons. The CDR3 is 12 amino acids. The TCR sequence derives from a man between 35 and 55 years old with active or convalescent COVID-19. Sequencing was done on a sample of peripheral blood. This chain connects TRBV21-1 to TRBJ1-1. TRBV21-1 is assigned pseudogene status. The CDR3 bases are TGTGCCAGCAGCAGCCGGGACACTGAAGCTTTCTTT. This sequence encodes CASSSRDTEAFF.